This entry lists 4 T cell receptor beta chains sequenced from one sample in a study of cytomegalovirus exposure and HLA in healthy donors. PCR primers comprised 60 Vbeta and 13 Jbeta primers. Sequencing was performed with immunoSEQ multiplex PCR; in TCRdb, only in-frame clones are kept and a portion is missing. The sample includes 250,000 to 350,000 clones, roughly 80% seen only once; the top ten take more than 0.3%. The sequenced material came from PBMCs. All receptors derive from a girl aged 2-10 years in good health and CMV-seronegative.

This clone occurred a few times. The rearrangement links TRBV7-2 to TRBJ2-5; 13 bases line up with TRBD2. The V segment lost 2 bases and the J segment 8 bases; nucleotides outside the gene matches: 17. From germline, CDR1 is SGHTA and CDR2 FQGNSA. This CDR3 comprises 19 residues. The CDR3: CASSLPHPGLAGAPHTQYF. The CDR3 DNA follows: TGTGCCAGCAGCTTACCCCACCCAGGACTAGCGGGGGCCCCGCACACCCAGTACTTC.

This clone was seen a single time. The chain couples TRBV10-3 to TRBJ2-3; possible D gene TRBD1, 5 bases. The germline V and J ends were trimmed by 4 bases and 2 bases, with 10 bases remaining between them. The CDR3 loop spans 14 amino acids. Germline CDR1 and CDR2: ENHRY and SYGVKD. The CDR3 region has the DNA TGTGCCATCAGTGGGGGCAGGGACACAGATACGCAGTATTTT. Residues: CAISGGRDTDTQYF.

The CDR3 here is CASSHPVLVYEQYF. CDR3 nucleotides: TGTGCCAGCAGCCACCCAGTACTAGTGTACGAGCAGTACTTC. The chain carries TRBV7-9 and TRBJ2-7; a possible D gene is TRBD2 (5 bases). This CDR3 contains 14 residues. CDR1 and CDR2 from the germline V gene are SEHNR and FQNEAQ (reference sequence). Trimming shortened V by 5 bases and J by 4 bases, and 15 bases separated the two germline ends.

This clone showed up just once. Other DNA sequences from this sample encode an identical CDR3 as well. The J gene is TRBJ1-1, the V gene TRBV7-9, with D possibly TRBD1 on 5 matching bases. This CDR3 has 14 residues. Germline CDR1 reads SEHNR; CDR2 reads FQNEAQ (reference sequence). Trimming took 4 bases from V and 1 from J, leaving 10 bases between them. CDR3 amino acids: CASSSQGGNTEAFF. In DNA, the CDR3 is TGTGCCAGCAGCTCGCAGGGAGGGAACACTGAAGCTTTCTTT.